This paragraph reports one T cell receptor beta chain. Its matching antigen is unknown. With 60 Vbeta and 13 Jbeta primers, the PCR was carried out. Repertoires were generated with immunoSEQ multiplex PCR, while TCRdb's copy carries only in-frame clones and drops some. Altogether some 200,000 clones are present, 12% being singletons, with the ten largest covering 7.8%. The data derive from a study of cytomegalovirus exposure and HLA in healthy donors. Study-level findings and limits: The authors later found TCR association rates varying by HLA locus, with DRB1 most and HLA-C fewest. Immune exposure information comprised only CMV serostatus. A list of around 160 TCR beta chains associated with cytomegalovirus was given.

Trimming cost V 2 bases and J 9 bases, with 5 bases left between them. Germline CDR1 is DFQATT and CDR2 is SNEGSKA (reference sequence). This CDR3 contains 11 residues. Sequencing was performed on PBMCs. The clonotype originates from a man aged 45-65 years in good health and CMV-seropositive. This chain uses TRBV20-1 with TRBJ1-6; the D is unclear. The CDR3 nucleotides are TGCAGTGCTAGACGGGGTTCACCCCTCCACTTT. Its translation: CSARRGSPLHF.